This passage covers 26 T cell receptor beta chains from one sample sequenced in a study of persistence of HIV-infected CD4 T cells. Their recognized antigens are unknown. Overlapping HIV-1 Gag 15-mer peptides at around 1 ug per peptide per mL were used. CD40L-negative CD69-negative CD45RO-high memory CD4+ T cells were sorted as populations depleted of antigen-responding cells. The immunoSEQ assay was version 4, run in survey mode. Measured with immunoSEQ multiplex PCR; TCRdb has only the in-frame clones, and not every one. There are 64,000 or so clones in the sample; 65% to 80% occur only once, and around 1.7% lies in the top ten. This specimen consisted of CD4+ T cells sorted from PBMCs after approximately 19-hour stimulation, obtained from a patient who received antiretroviral therapy. These receptors all come from an adult man with HIV who was CMV-seropositive.

Only one count was recorded for this clone. V gene TRBV5-1 combines with J gene TRBJ1-3, with D hard to call. The CDR3 covers 14 residues. Trimming removed 1 base at V and 0 bases at J, with 5 bases between. Germline assignment: CDR1 SGHRS and CDR2 YFSETQ. CDR3 loop: CASSLPDSGNTIYF. In nucleotides, the CDR3 is TGCGCCAGCAGCTTGCCGGACTCTGGAAACACCATATATTTT.

The chain is built from TRBV19 and TRBJ2-3; 8 nucleotides line up with TRBD1. This CDR3 has 14 residues. Germline values: CDR1 LNHDA, CDR2 SQIVND (reference sequence). Trimming cost V 5 bases and J 4 bases; bases outside gene matches: 5. The CDR3 DNA reads as TGTGCCAGTAGTCGCGACAGGGGATCAGATACGCAGTATTTT. This sequence encodes CASSRDRGSDTQYF. The full variable domain, completed using reference TRBV19 and TRBJ2-3, is DGGITQSPKYLFRKEGQNVTLSCEQNLNHDAMYWYRQDPGQGLRLIYYSQIVNDFQKGDIAEGYSVSREKKESFPLTVTSAQKNPTAFYLCASSRDRGSDTQYFGPGTRLTVL.

This clone was observed a handful of times. V and J are TRBV19 and TRBJ1-5; tentatively, D is TRBD1 (5 bases). Trimming cost V 6 bases and J 3 bases, with 12 bases left between them. The CDR3 is 14 residues long. The V gene's germline CDR1 is LNHDA and CDR2 SQIVND (reference sequence). CDR3 sequence (DNA): TGTGCCAGTAGGCCCGGGGCTATCAATCAGCCCCAGCATTTT. Protein product: CASRPGAINQPQHF.

The table lists this clone with a count of one. This sequence joins TRBV7-9 and TRBJ1-2, with unresolved D. Trimming pared 3 bases from V and 5 bases from J, leaving 19 bases between. The germline V gene has CDR1 SEHNR and CDR2 FQNEAQ (reference sequence). The CDR3 spans 16 residues. CDR3 sequence: CASSFGGFERIYGYTF. CDR3 nucleotides: TGTGCCAGCAGCTTCGGAGGGTTCGAGCGCATTTATGGCTACACCTTC.

This rearrangement joins TRBV19 to TRBJ2-7, with D perhaps TRBD1 (5 bases). V was pared by 6 bases and J by 3 bases, with 6 bases between. Germline CDR1 LNHDA, CDR2 SQIVND (reference sequence). The CDR3 loop spans 11 amino acids. The CDR3: CASSTGYEQYF. CDR3 sequence (DNA): TGTGCCAGTAGCACAGGCTACGAGCAGTACTTC.

In this sample, this clone turned up a few times. The chain carries TRBV28 and TRBJ2-7, with D unresolved. Germline V gene data show CDR1 as MDHEN and CDR2 as SYDVKM. V was pared by 4 bases and J by 0 bases, with 7 bases between. The CDR3 is made up of 13 amino acids. The chain's CDR3 is CASSSDSSYEQYF. CDR3 nucleotides: TGTGCCAGCAGTTCCGATAGCTCCTACGAGCAGTACTTC.

This clone was detected a few times. The rearrangement links TRBV2 to TRBJ2-2; D is undetermined. The CDR3 loop spans 15 amino acids. The V gene lost 6 bases and the J gene lost 4 bases, with 15 bases spanning the gap. The germline CDR1 and CDR2 sequences are SNHLY and FYNNEI. The CDR3, as DNA: TGTGCCAGCAGAGCTTGGACGGGCCCCACCGGGGAGCTGTTTTTT. Protein sequence: CASRAWTGPTGELFF.

The chain uses TRBV18 and TRBJ1-1; D gene uncertain. Germline values: CDR1 KGHSH, CDR2 LQKENI. The length of the CDR3 is 12 residues. The germline V and J ends were trimmed by 4 bases and 6 bases, with 9 bases remaining between them. The CDR3 region is CASSQLDAEAFF. CDR3 nucleotides: TGTGCCAGCTCACAACTGGACGCTGAAGCTTTCTTT.

The chain uses TRBV10-3 and TRBJ2-1, with D perhaps TRBD1 or TRBD2 (6 bases each). Germline loops: CDR1 ENHRY, CDR2 SYGVKD. This CDR3 is 12 amino acids long. V was cut by 9 bases and J by 5 bases, with 11 bases left in between. CDR3 sequence: CAIGRTDNEQFF. CDR3 nucleotide sequence: TGTGCCATTGGGAGGACAGACAATGAGCAGTTCTTC.

V usage is TRBV2 and J usage is TRBJ2-2; weak D call: TRBD2 (5 bases). Germline CDR1 SNHLY, CDR2 FYNNEI. The V end lost 4 bases, the J end lost 7 bases, and 7 bases lay between the germline ends. The CDR3 extends over 12 amino acids. The CDR3 here is CASSVALGELFF. The DNA for the CDR3 is TGTGCCAGCAGTGTAGCGCTCGGGGAGCTGTTTTTT.

This rearrangement joins TRBV15 to TRBJ1-1, with D uncertain. V gave up 0 bases and J gave up 8 bases, with 13 bases separating them. The germline CDR1 and CDR2 sequences are LNHNV and YYDKDF (reference sequence). The CDR3 runs 14 residues. CDR3 region: CATSRDLLRPEAFF. In nucleotides, the CDR3 is TGTGCCACCAGCAGAGATCTTCTACGCCCGGAAGCTTTCTTT.

The rearrangement links TRBV5-1 to TRBJ1-1, with D maybe TRBD1 (5 bases). V lost 0 bases and J 5 bases, leaving 14 bases between the germline ends. The CDR3 spans 15 residues. CDR1 is SGHRS, CDR2 YFSETQ, per germline. The CDR3 sequence is CASSLVRDGATEAFF. The CDR3 nucleotides are TGCGCCAGCAGCTTGGTCCGAGACGGGGCGACTGAAGCTTTCTTT.

CDR3 coding DNA: TGTGCCAGTAGTGTGACAGGGACCTACAATGAGCAGTTCTTC. Amino acid sequence: CASSVTGTYNEQFF. The rearrangement links TRBV19 to TRBJ2-1; 7 bases match TRBD1. This CDR3 region has 14 residues. Losses at the gene ends were 5 bases for V and 2 bases for J; bases not matched to a gene: 3. The germline gives CDR1 LNHDA, CDR2 SQIVND (reference sequence). Full variable domain (remainder filled in from reference TRBV19 and TRBJ2-1): DGGITQSPKYLFRKEGQNVTLSCEQNLNHDAMYWYRQDPGQGLRLIYYSQIVNDFQKGDIAEGYSVSREKKESFPLTVTSAQKNPTAFYLCASSVTGTYNEQFFGPGTRLTVL.

This sequence joins TRBV12-3 or TRBV12-4 and TRBJ1-3; the D gene is possibly TRBD1 (5 bases). This CDR3 has 13 amino acids. The germline V and J ends were trimmed by 3 bases and 7 bases, with 10 bases remaining between them. In DNA form, the CDR3 reads TGTGCCAGCAGTTTGGAGCGGGGGAACACCATATATTTT. Translated: CASSLERGNTIYF.

The rearrangement links TRBV5-4 to TRBJ2-2; 10 nucleotides agree with TRBD1. V lost 4 bases and J lost 4; bases outside the gene matches: 7. Germline CDR1 reads SGHNT; CDR2 reads YYREEE (reference sequence). The length of the CDR3 is 16 residues. The CDR3 nucleotides are TGTGCCAGCAGCCTCGGGGACAGGGGAGGCACCGGGGAGCTGTTTTTT. Translated: CASSLGDRGGTGELFF.

The chain recombines TRBV18 with TRBJ2-4, with TRBD1 matching over 7 bases. This CDR3 comprises 19 residues. Germline V gene sequence: CDR1 KGHSH, CDR2 LQKENI. With V trimmed by 0 bases and J by 0 bases, 11 bases remained unmatched. Written as DNA, the CDR3 is TGTGCCAGCTCACCACCAGGGGGCTCCGGGGTTTCAGCCAAAAACATTCAGTACTTC. Amino acid sequence: CASSPPGGSGVSAKNIQYF. The complete variable domain, with remaining parts taken from reference TRBV18 and TRBJ2-4, reads NAGVMQNPRHLVRRRGQEARLRCSPMKGHSHVYWYRQLPEEGLKFMVYLQKENIIDESGMPKERFSAEFPKEGPSILRIQQVVRGDSAAYFCASSPPGGSGVSAKNIQYFGAGTRLSVL.

The chain carries TRBV7-9 and TRBJ1-2; 7 positions match TRBD1. The CDR3 has 13 amino acids. V dropped 5 bases and J dropped 4; count of bases not matched to a gene: 4. Germline V CDR1 and CDR2: SEHNR, FQNEAQ (reference sequence). CDR3: CASSRGQLYGYTF. The CDR3, as DNA: TGTGCCAGCAGCCGGGGACAGCTCTATGGCTACACCTTC.

This chain joins TRBV19 and TRBJ1-4, with TRBD1 matching over 9 bases. The CDR3 sequence is 15 residues long. The V gene's germline CDR1 is LNHDA and CDR2 SQIVND (reference sequence). Trimming removed 6 bases from V and 3 bases from J; junction bases left unmatched: 5. The CDR3 DNA sequence: TGTGCCAGTAGGGACAGGGGTGAGCCTAATGAAAAACTGTTTTTT. Protein product: CASRDRGEPNEKLFF.

This chain links TRBV24-1 with TRBJ2-2, with D possibly TRBD2 on 7 matching bases. V was shortened by 3 bases and J by 5 bases, with 18 bases between the two germline ends. Germline assignment: CDR1 KGHDR and CDR2 SFDVKD. The CDR3 runs to 17 residues. CDR3 nucleotide sequence: TGTGCCACCAGTGATGGGGGGGGCGAAGTGAGGACCGGGGAGCTGTTTTTT. Translation: CATSDGGGEVRTGELFF.

The chain joins TRBV7-2 to TRBJ1-1; D is possibly TRBD1 (5 bases). V shed 6 bases and J shed 0 bases, with 11 bases lying between them. The CDR3 is 14 residues long. CDR1 is SGHTA, CDR2 FQGNSA, per germline. CDR3 amino acids: CASRGGRLNTEAFF. The CDR3 DNA is TGTGCCAGCAGGGGGGGGAGGCTGAACACTGAAGCTTTCTTT.

The sample holds a few counts of this clone. This chain links TRBV28 with TRBJ2-3; D unclear. CDR1 MDHEN and CDR2 SYDVKM come from the germline V gene. The V and J ends lost 6 bases and 5 bases respectively, with 15 bases between them. The CDR3 runs 14 residues. The DNA of the CDR3 is TGTGCCAGCAGGTTGCCATCCCGAGGAGATACGCAGTATTTT. Encoded protein: CASRLPSRGDTQYF.

About this clone itself: Additional DNA sequences in this sample encode the identical CDR3. This chain links TRBV6-5 with TRBJ2-7; D not certain. CDR3 length: 13 residues. V was clipped by 0 bases and J by 4 bases, with 7 bases between them. Germline values: CDR1 MNHEY, CDR2 SVGAGI. For the CDR3, the DNA is TGTGCCAGCAGTTACTCGGAAGGGTACGAGCAGTACTTC. It yields the protein CASSYSEGYEQYF.

The chain has TRBV12-3 or TRBV12-4 and TRBJ1-2; D is unclear. The CDR3 runs 11 residues. The germline V and J ends were trimmed by 5 bases and 5 bases, with 6 bases remaining between them. As DNA, the CDR3 is TGTGCCAGCAGTACAGCTTATGGCTACACCTTC. As protein: CASSTAYGYTF.

The chain joins TRBV24-1 to TRBJ2-3; no definite D call. The CDR3 length is 14 residues. The V gene's germline CDR1 is KGHDR and CDR2 SFDVKD. V gave up 5 bases and J gave up 4 bases, with 12 bases separating them. CDR3 DNA: TGTGCCACCAGTGGAACCTACTCCCCAGATACGCAGTATTTT. Translating it yields CATSGTYSPDTQYF.

The chain uses TRBV15 and TRBJ2-7; possible D gene TRBD2, 6 bases. CDR3 length equals 14 residues. Germline lookup yields CDR1 LNHNV and CDR2 YYDKDF (reference sequence). V lost 0 bases to trimming and J lost 7 bases, with 13 bases between them. The CDR3 region is CATSRDRAGLEQYF. CDR3 bases: TGTGCCACCAGCAGAGATCGGGCGGGGCTTGAGCAGTACTTC. Drawing the rest from reference TRBV15 and TRBJ2-7, the complete variable domain is DAMVIQNPRYQVTQFGKPVTLSCSQTLNHNVMYWYQQKSSQAPKLLFHYYDKDFNNEADTPDNFQSRRPNTSFCFLDIRSPGLGDTAMYLCATSRDRAGLEQYFGPGTRLTVT.

This rearrangement joins TRBV18 to TRBJ2-1, with 11 bases fitting TRBD1. There are 15 residues in the CDR3. Unmatched junction bases numbered 5, after V lost 6 bases and J lost 4 bases. Germline CDR1 is KGHSH and CDR2 is LQKENI. The chain's CDR3 is CASSSGTGGYNEQFF. The DNA of the CDR3 is TGTGCCAGCTCGTCCGGGACAGGGGGATACAATGAGCAGTTCTTC.